This paragraph reports one TCR beta chain. The sample comes from a study of blood T cell repertoires in COVID-19. Study overall: The United States, Italy and Spain supplied acute and convalescent COVID-19 samples. T cells, B-cell-depleted T cells, or PBMCs provided the cDNA or gDNA that served as material.

This CDR3 has 13 residues. The method was immunoSEQ multiplex PCR; TCRdb's version includes in-frame clones alone and lacks a portion of them. The sample includes around 250,000 clones, about 87% of them seen just once. Donors were grouped by their self-reported clinical history. The sequenced sample was PBMCs or T cells enriched from blood (not recorded which). V and J are TRBV12-2 and TRBJ1-2; the table's TRBD1 call for D was not verified on the DNA. TRBV12-2 is marked as a pseudogene. The sequence derives from a woman aged 50 to 65 who had recovered from COVID-19. The CDR3 nucleotides are TGTGCAAGTCGCTTCGGACAGGTGTTCGGCTACACCTTC. Translating gives CASRFGQVFGYTF.